This T cell receptor (beta chain) emerged from a study of blood T cell repertoires in COVID-19. Across the whole study: Sample material is recorded as cDNA or gDNA derived from T cells, B-cell-depleted T cells, or PBMCs.

Some clones are missing from TCRdb's copy, which holds only in-frame ones; the method was immunoSEQ multiplex PCR. The sample includes 250,000 or so clones, around 89% of them seen just once. CDR3 length: 14 residues. The trim removed 6 bases at V and 8 bases at J, leaving 7 bases unmatched. Germline V gene data show CDR1 as WNHNN and CDR2 as SYGVQD (reference sequence). The sample comprised PBMCs or T cells enriched from blood (not recorded which). The chain links TRBV10-1 to TRBJ2-1; 10 bases are a match to TRBD2. The sequence was obtained from a middle-aged woman with acute COVID-19. DNA of the CDR3: TGCGCCAGCAGCTTAGCGGGGGGAGGTGATGAGCAGTTCTTC. Translating it yields CASSLAGGGDEQFF.